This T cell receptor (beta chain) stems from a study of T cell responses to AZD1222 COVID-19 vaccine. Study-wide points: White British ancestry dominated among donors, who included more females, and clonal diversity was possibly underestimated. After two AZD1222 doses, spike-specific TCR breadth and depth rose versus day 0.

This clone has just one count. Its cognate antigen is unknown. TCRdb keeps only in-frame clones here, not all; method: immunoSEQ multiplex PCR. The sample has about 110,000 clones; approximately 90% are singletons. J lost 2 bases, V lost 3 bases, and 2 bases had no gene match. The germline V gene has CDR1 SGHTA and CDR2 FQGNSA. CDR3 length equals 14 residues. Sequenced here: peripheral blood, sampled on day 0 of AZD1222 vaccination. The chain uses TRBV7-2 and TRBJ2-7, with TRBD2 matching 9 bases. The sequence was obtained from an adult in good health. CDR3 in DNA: TGTGCCAGCAGCTTTTCTAGCGGGACCTACGAGCAGTACTTC. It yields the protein CASSFSSGTYEQYF.